One sample yielded the 20 T cell receptor delta chains listed below, sequenced in a study of γδ T cells in repeated Plasmodium falciparum infection. Flow sorting of PBMC yielded separate Vgamma9/Vdelta2+ and Vdelta2-negative gammadelta T cell populations for bulk repertoire analysis. TCRdb applied CATT to the multiplex PCR reads for clone calling. The sample has around 82,000 delta-chain clones, roughly 1.4% seen once; the top ten hold roughly 8.1%. Sequencing was done on a sample of gamma-delta T cells from blood. These receptors all stem from a pool of human donors (malaria-infected and uninfected, not separated).

This clone was picked up many times. TCRdb records a much larger clone's protein for this DNA, with a difference at residue 11 that likely arises from a read error; the protein given is the translation of the DNA. The chain employs TRDV2 and TRDJ1; D may be TRDD3 (6 bases). V gave up 3 bases and J gave up 1 base, with 20 bases separating them. This CDR3 is 17 amino acids long. Per germline, CDR1 GEAIGNYY and CDR2 EKD. The CDR3 loop is CACDPVGAPGGTDKLIF. For the CDR3, the DNA is TGTGCCTGTGACCCAGTGGGGGCCCCGGGGGGCACCGATAAACTCATCTTT.

About this clone: This probably arose from a read error, given a far larger clone one base away. Other DNA sequences from this sample encode an identical CDR3 as well. V and J are TRDV2 and TRDJ2, with 12 nucleotides matching TRDD3. The CDR3 contains 19 residues. Germline V gene data show CDR1 as GEAIGNYY and CDR2 as EKD. This CDR3 reads CACDYWGIPFGGWSAQLFF. In nucleotides, the CDR3 is TGCGCCTGTGACTACTGGGGGATACCATTTGGAGGGTGGTCAGCACAACTCTTCTTT.

This clone has a handful of counts. This DNA's translation differs at residue 5 from TCRdb's protein, which comes from a much larger clone; a read error is likely, and the protein shown is translated from the DNA. The genes are TRDV2 and TRDJ1; the match to TRDD3 covers 10 bases. TCRdb offers no J gene call, so here the DNA was matched to germline to obtain one. V dropped 4 bases and J dropped 3; count of bases not matched to a gene: 7. Germline V lookup: CDR1 GEAIGNYY, CDR2 EKD. CDR3 length: 15 amino acids. The CDR3 spells CACELRGIRADKLIF. DNA for the CDR3: TGTGCCTGTGAGCTCCGGGGGATACGCGCCGATAAACTCATCTTT.

Concerning this clone: Given a far larger clone just one base away, this is likely a sequencing read error. Other DNA variants within this sample encode the same CDR3. The DNA of the CDR3 is TGTGCCTGTGACACCGTTTCGGGACTGGGGGATACGCGGAGCTCCTGGGACACCCGACAAATGTTTTTC. This encodes CACDTVSGLGDTRSSWDTRQMFF. The V gene call reads TRDV2; no J gene was called; the DNA was not used to check the table's D call, TRDD3. The CDR3 totals 23 residues. Germline V gene lookup returns CDR1 GEAIGNYY and CDR2 EKD.

This clone was counted only a few times. The TCRdb record carries a much larger clone's protein, which differs from this DNA's translation at residue 7; a read error is the likely cause, and the protein listed here is the DNA translation. The chain employs TRDV1 and TRDJ1, with TRDD2 matching 8 bases. Germline trimming cut 0 bases from V and 1 base from J; bases unmatched to any gene: 13. The germline V gene has CDR1 TSWWSYY and CDR2 QGS. The CDR3 sequence is 19 residues long. CDR3 sequence: CALGELRLPTKGSTDKLIF. In DNA form, the CDR3 reads TGTGCTCTTGGGGAACTTCGTCTTCCTACGAAGGGTTCCACCGATAAACTCATCTTT.

This clone turned up a few times. V gene TRDV1 combines with J gene TRDJ1, with a possible D match to TRDD2 (5 bases). TCRdb is silent on the J gene; assignment here came from matching the DNA to germline. CDR3 length: 14 residues. Germline CDR1 is TSWWSYY and CDR2 is QGS. CDR3 region: CALIYPRHTDKLIF. The CDR3 nucleotides are TGTGCCCTAATTTATCCTAGGCACACCGATAAACTCATCTTT.

This clone occurred a few times. This DNA's translation differs at residue 9 from TCRdb's protein, which comes from a much larger clone; a read error is likely, and the protein shown is translated from the DNA. The CDR3 protein is CACDTILGVTDKLIF. The CDR3 DNA reads as TGTGCCTGTGACACGATACTTGGAGTCACCGATAAACTCATCTTT. The chain employs TRDV2 and TRDJ1; weak D call: TRDD3 (5 bases). The CDR3 is 15 amino acids. The germline V and J ends were trimmed by 1 base and 1 base, with 12 bases remaining between them. Germline CDR1 is GEAIGNYY and CDR2 is EKD.

Comments on this clone: The protein TCRdb gives is from a much larger clone and does not agree with this DNA's translation at residue 13, likely a read error; the protein shown here comes from the DNA. The J gene has no call, while the V gene is TRDV2; the table names TRDD3, a call not compared with the DNA. The CDR3 totals 15 residues. Germline V gene data show CDR1 as GEAIGNYY and CDR2 as EKD. This CDR3 is CACDKYWGRHDKRIF. The CDR3 region has the DNA TGTGCCTGTGACAAATACTGGGGGAGACACGATAAACGCATCTTT.

To note about this clone: TCRdb lists the protein of a much larger clone for this DNA, which differs at residue 4, so this is likely a read error; the protein given here is translated from the DNA itself. The chain couples TRDV2 to TRDJ3, with TRDD3 matching 9 bases. The J gene, missing from TCRdb, was assigned here through DNA to germline matching. This CDR3 spans 18 amino acids. V lost 5 bases to trimming and J lost 12 bases; unmatched junction nucleotides: 19. Germline V gene sequence: CDR1 GEAIGNYY, CDR2 EKD. CDR3 sequence: CACGTGGTNPPGHRQMFF. CDR3 nucleotide sequence: TGTGCCTGTGGCACTGGGGGAACCAATCCTCCTGGCCACCGACAGATGTTTTTC.

This clone was counted ten times or more. This DNA translates differently at residue 11 from the TCRdb protein, which is that of a much larger clone; a read error is likely, and the protein shown is the DNA's own translation. The V and J genes are TRDV2 and TRDJ2; TRDD3 aligns across 13 bases. TCRdb records no J gene; here it was assigned by comparing the DNA to germline. From germline, CDR1 is GEAIGNYY and CDR2 EKD. The junction had 8 bases not matched to a gene; V was cut back by 3 bases and J by 5 bases. CDR3 length equals 17 residues. CDR3 residues: CACDHVLGDTGTAQLFF. CDR3 DNA sequence: TGTGCCTGTGACCACGTACTGGGGGATACGGGAACAGCACAACTCTTCTTT.

As regards this clone: A far larger clone lies a single base away; this is likely a read error. This sample also contains other DNA sequences that code for the same CDR3. This chain joins TRDV1 and TRDJ1, with TRDD3 matching 8 bases. The CDR3 is 21 residues long. Germline V gene data show CDR1 as TSWWSYY and CDR2 as QGS. The CDR3 DNA follows: TGTGCTCTCGGGGAACGCCCCTACAGCCGGGATACGCCTTTACAAACCGATAAACTCATCTTT. This gives the protein CALGERPYSRDTPLQTDKLIF.

A remark on this clone: For this DNA, TCRdb reports the protein of a much larger clone, which diverges at residue 8, most likely from a read error; the protein presented here is translated directly from the DNA. The chain uses TRDV2 and TRDJ4; D is perhaps TRDD3 (6 bases). In the absence of a J gene in TCRdb, the DNA was matched to germline to assign it here. The CDR3 is 16 amino acids. Trimming removed 1 base from V and 0 bases from J, with 17 bases in between. Germline CDR1 and CDR2: GEAIGNYY and EKD. CDR3 amino acids: CACDTVGGSLPRPLIF. The CDR3 nucleotides are TGTGCCTGTGACACAGTGGGGGGTAGCCTACCCAGACCCCTGATCTTT.

This clone came up many times. The chain uses TRDV1 and TRDJ1, with 7 bases fitting TRDD3. The CDR3 contains 21 residues. V lost 0 bases and J lost 0; bases outside the gene matches: 19. The germline gives CDR1 TSWWSYY, CDR2 QGS. The CDR3 sequence: CALGELNLTGGLIFDTDKLIF. DNA of the CDR3: TGTGCTCTTGGGGAACTAAATTTAACGGGGGGATTGATTTTCGACACCGATAAACTCATCTTT.

A word on this clone: The mismatch at residue 11 between this DNA's translation and the TCRdb protein of a much larger clone likely reflects a read error; the protein shown is translated from the DNA. The gene calls are TRDV2 and TRDJ1; a weak D match, TRDD3 (6 bases). The J gene was missing in TCRdb and was found by matching the end of the DNA to germline. CDR1 and CDR2 from the germline V gene are GEAIGNYY and EKD. The CDR3 runs to 14 residues. DNA for the CDR3: TGTGCCTGTGACCATGGGGATTACACCGATGAACTCATCTTT. This gives the protein CACDHGDYTDELIF.

Points on this clone: A read error likely explains this, since a far larger clone differs by one base. The sample holds other DNA sequences that translate to the same CDR3. As DNA, the CDR3 is TGTGCTCTTGGGCCCATCCCCTTCTTACGAACTGGGGGACTGTACTCCTGGGACACCCGACAGATGTTTTTC. Translating it yields CALGPIPFLRTGGLYSWDTRQMFF. The rearrangement joins TRDV1 to TRDJ3; 9 bases match TRDD3. The J gene was missing in TCRdb and was found by matching the end of the DNA to germline. The CDR3 length is 24 residues. Per germline, CDR1 TSWWSYY and CDR2 QGS. The junction had 23 bases not matched to a gene; V was cut back by 5 bases and J by 0 bases.

This clone is judged medium-sized. The same CDR3 arises from other DNA sequences in this sample as well. The rearrangement links TRDV2 to TRDJ1; a weak D match, TRDD3 (6 bases). This CDR3 comprises 17 residues. V lost 3 bases to trimming and J lost 0 bases, with 19 bases between them. Germline V lookup: CDR1 GEAIGNYY, CDR2 EKD. CDR3 sequence (DNA): TGTGCCTGTGACCCAGTGGGGGCCCCGGGGGACACCGATAAACTCATCTTT. It translates to CACDPVGAPGDTDKLIF.

As to this clone: TCRdb assigns this DNA the protein of a much larger clone, which departs from its translation at residue 4; this likely reflects a read error, and the protein shown comes from translating the DNA. The chain links TRDV2 to TRDJ3; 11 bases are a match to TRDD3. No J gene was available from TCRdb, and it was assigned here by a germline match of the DNA. V gave up 5 bases and J gave up 0 bases; unmatched junction bases: 26. The germline V gene has CDR1 GEAIGNYY and CDR2 EKD. The CDR3 sequence is 25 residues long. CDR3 nucleotide sequence: TGTGCCTGTGGCACATCGCCTAGTGGACTGGGGGATAAGGCCACCTACTCCTGGGACACCCGACAGATGTTTTTC. Its protein product is CACGTSPSGLGDKATYSWDTRQMFF.

A few counts support this clone. This DNA's translation differs at residue 15 from TCRdb's protein, which comes from a much larger clone; a read error is likely, and the protein shown is translated from the DNA. The gene calls are TRDV1 and TRDJ1; TRDD2 is a possible D gene (9 bases). CDR3 length equals 26 residues. V gave up 5 bases and J gave up 2 bases, with 48 bases separating them. Germline V gives CDR1 TSWWSYY, CDR2 QGS. CDR3 sequence reads: CALGNNPPSYLIWGRRENGETDKLIF. In DNA, the CDR3 is TGTGCTCTTGGGAACAACCCGCCTTCCTACCTAATCTGGGGGAGACGCGAGAATGGGGAAACCGATAAACTCATCTTT.

Details on this clone: A read error is likely here: a far larger clone is one base away. This same CDR3 is encoded by further DNA sequences in the sample. J is TRDJ1 and V is TRDV1; 8 nucleotides align to TRDD3. The J gene, missing from TCRdb, was assigned here through DNA to germline matching. V lost 0 bases to trimming and J lost 0 bases; unmatched junction nucleotides: 21. Germline loops: CDR1 TSWWSYY, CDR2 QGS. The CDR3 extends over 22 amino acids. CDR3 bases: TGTGCTCTTGGGGAACTAAGACTGACCTTCTGGGGGAAAACCAGCTACACCGATAAACTCATCTTT. It yields the protein CALGELRLTFWGKTSYTDKLIF.

Remarks on this clone: TCRdb has a much larger clone's protein, which differs at residue 19 from the translation of this DNA, likely because of a read error; what is shown is the protein translated from the DNA. The chain combines TRDV1 with TRDJ1; 11 nucleotides line up with TRDD3. Germline V gene sequence: CDR1 TSWWSYY, CDR2 QGS. The CDR3 contains 23 residues. The CDR3 region is CALGEVGLPHYWGIGSYTGKLIF. CDR3 nucleotide sequence: TGTGCTCTTGGGGAGGTCGGCCTTCCCCATTACTGGGGGATAGGTTCGTACACCGGTAAACTCATCTTT.